These 10 T cell receptor beta chains were all obtained from the same sample, sequenced in a study of blood T cell repertoires in COVID-19. The data were produced by immunoSEQ multiplex PCR, yet TCRdb's version contains in-frame clones alone and is incomplete. The sample gives fewer than 70,000 clones, 84% of which show up once; 7.5% to 10% is in the top ten. Sample: peripheral blood. All receptors derive from a man in his forties or fifties with active COVID-19.

The V call is TRBV5-4, the J call TRBJ2-6; tentative D call: TRBD1 (5 bases). The length of the CDR3 is 16 residues. V lost 0 bases and J 1 base, leaving 8 bases between the germline ends. Per germline, CDR1 SGHNT and CDR2 YYREEE (reference sequence). The CDR3 reads CASSLARVSGANVLTF. DNA for the CDR3: TGTGCCAGCAGCTTGGCCAGGGTTTCTGGGGCCAACGTCCTGACTTTC. The entire variable domain, with the rest obtained from reference TRBV5-4 and TRBJ2-6, is as follows: ETGVTQSPTHLIKTRGQQVTLRCSSQSGHNTVSWYQQALGQGPQFIFQYYREEENGRGNFPPRFSGLQFPNYSSELNVNALELDDSALYLCASSLARVSGANVLTFGAGSRLTVL.

A few counts support this clone. The V call is TRBV5-1, the J call TRBJ2-1; D is uncertain. With 1 base removed from V and 2 bases from J, the gap between germline ends came to 10 bases. CDR1 and CDR2 (germline): SGHRS, YFSETQ. The CDR3 has 15 amino acids. CDR3 protein: CASSLLPQTYNEQFF. For the CDR3, the DNA is TGCGCCAGCAGCTTGCTCCCACAAACCTACAATGAGCAGTTCTTC.

This chain connects TRBV6-1 to TRBJ2-3; the D gene is possibly TRBD2 (6 bases). The germline V and J ends were trimmed by 1 base and 14 bases, with 10 bases remaining between them. Germline assignment: CDR1 MNHNS and CDR2 SASEGT. CDR3 length: 11 residues. CDR3: CASSEGREWYF. CDR3 DNA: TGTGCCAGCAGTGAAGGGCGGGAATGGTATTTT.

The chain recombines TRBV4-1 with TRBJ2-1; 8 positions agree with TRBD1. The V gene end was trimmed by 3 bases and the J gene end by 0 bases; junction bases not matched to a gene: 7. Germline CDR1 reads MGHRA; CDR2 reads YSYEKL. This CDR3 contains 17 residues. CDR3 coding DNA: TGCGCCAGCAGCCACCCGGGACAGGTGAGCTCCTACAATGAGCAGTTCTTC. Its translation: CASSHPGQVSSYNEQFF.

This chain uses TRBV18 with TRBJ2-1; D is possibly TRBD2 (5 bases). The V and J ends lost 6 bases and 3 bases respectively, with 9 bases between them. The CDR3 covers 13 residues. The germline gives CDR1 KGHSH, CDR2 LQKENI. The chain's CDR3 is CASSPGIYNEQFF. As DNA, the CDR3 is TGTGCCAGCTCTCCCGGGATCTACAATGAGCAGTTCTTC.

This clone was found once. The chain combines TRBV21-1 with TRBJ2-3; the D call in the table, TRBD2, was not verified against the DNA. TRBV21-1 corresponds to a pseudogene. The CDR3 length is 18 residues. The CDR3 loop reads CASGNQKGLAGGEDTQYF. CDR3 sequence (DNA): TGTGCCAGCGGGAATCAAAAGGGACTAGCGGGGGGCGAAGATACGCAGTATTTT.

The chain carries TRBV6-5 and TRBJ1-1, with a weak D call TRBD1 (5 bases). The germline CDR1 and CDR2 sequences are MNHEY and SVGAGI. This CDR3 region has 15 residues. The V and J ends lost 5 bases and 3 bases respectively, with 16 bases between them. The CDR3 sequence: CASSTVRGGYTEAFF. The CDR3, as DNA: TGTGCCAGCAGTACTGTAAGGGGAGGTTACACTGAAGCTTTCTTT.

This chain links TRBV5-4 with TRBJ1-1; 9 bases agree with TRBD1. Germline V gene data show CDR1 as SGHNT and CDR2 as YYREEE (reference sequence). The CDR3 contains 14 residues. The J segment lost 4 bases and the V segment lost 4 bases, leaving 5 bases of the junction unmatched. CDR3 DNA: TGTGCCAGCAGCGACAGGGGGAGGAGCACTGAAGCTTTCTTT. Its protein product is CASSDRGRSTEAFF.

This chain connects TRBV5-6 to TRBJ1-6, with TRBD1 matching 8 bases. CDR3 length: 16 amino acids. Germline V gene lookup returns CDR1 SGHDT and CDR2 YYEEEE. J gave up 8 bases and V 0 bases, and 7 bases lay outside the gene matches. CDR3 bases: TGTGCCAGCAGCTTGGCAGGGGGCGTCTTTGATTCACCCCTCCACTTT. Its protein product is CASSLAGGVFDSPLHF.

The gene calls are TRBV14 and TRBJ1-2, with D tentatively TRBD1 (5 bases). The CDR3 has 14 amino acids. The germline V and J ends were trimmed by 4 bases and 6 bases, with 15 bases remaining between them. The germline CDR1 and CDR2 sequences are SGHDN and FVKESK. The CDR3 region is CASSPNRGSNGYTF. The CDR3 DNA reads as TGTGCCAGCAGCCCTAACCGGGGGTCGAATGGCTACACCTTC. The full variable domain, completed using reference TRBV14 and TRBJ1-2, is EAGVTQFPSHSVIEKGQTVTLRCDPISGHDNLYWYRRVMGKEIKFLLHFVKESKQDESGMPNNRFLAERTGGTYSTLKVQPAELEDSGVYFCASSPNRGSNGYTFGSGTRLTVV.